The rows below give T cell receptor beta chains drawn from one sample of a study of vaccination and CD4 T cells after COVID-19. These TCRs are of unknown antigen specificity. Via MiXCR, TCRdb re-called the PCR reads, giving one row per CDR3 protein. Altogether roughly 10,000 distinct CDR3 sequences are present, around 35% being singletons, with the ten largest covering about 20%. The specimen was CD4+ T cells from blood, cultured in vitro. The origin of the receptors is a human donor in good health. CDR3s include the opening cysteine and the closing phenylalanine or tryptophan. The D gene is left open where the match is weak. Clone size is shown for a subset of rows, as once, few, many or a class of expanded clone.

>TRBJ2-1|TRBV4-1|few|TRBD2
CASSPDGTSGVSSYNEQFF
TGCGCCAGCAGCCCAGACGGGACTAGCGGGGTTAGCTCCTACAATGAGCAGTTCTTC
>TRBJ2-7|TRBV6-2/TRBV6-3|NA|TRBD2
CASSSGLAEYEQYF
TGTGCCAGTAGTTCCGGACTAGCGGAATACGAGCAGTACTTC
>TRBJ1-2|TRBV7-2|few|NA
CASRREGYGYTF
TGTGCCAGCAGAAGGGAAGGCTATGGCTACACCTTC
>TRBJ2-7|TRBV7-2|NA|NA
CASSLGTVLAYEQYF
TGTGCCAGCAGCTTAGGGACAGTTCTCGCCTACGAGCAGTACTTC
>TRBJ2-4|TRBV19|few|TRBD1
CASSSRDRVNIQYF
TGTGCCAGTAGTTCCCGGGACAGGGTCAACATTCAGTACTTC
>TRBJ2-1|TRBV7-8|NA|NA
CASSLLSFRGFNNEQFF
TGTGCCAGCAGCTTACTTTCCTTTCGCGGGTTTAACAATGAGCAGTTCTTC
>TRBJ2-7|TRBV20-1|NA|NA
CSARDSASGSYEQYF
TGCAGTGCTAGAGATTCCGCGAGCGGTTCCTACGAGCAGTACTTC
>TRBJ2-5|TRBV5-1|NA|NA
CASSLGAGNVQETQYF
TGCGCCAGCAGCTTGGGGGCAGGGAACGTCCAAGAGACCCAGTACTTC
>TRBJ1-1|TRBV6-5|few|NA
CASSSPAGGNTEAFF
TGTGCCAGCAGTTCCCCGGCCGGGGGGAACACTGAAGCTTTCTTT
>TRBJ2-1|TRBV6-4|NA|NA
CASSPSATYNEQFF
TGTGCCAGCAGTCCGTCAGCAACCTACAATGAGCAGTTCTTC
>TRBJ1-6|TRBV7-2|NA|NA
CASSLGQGYSPLHF
TGTGCCAGCAGCTTAGGGCAGGGATATTCACCCCTCCACTTT
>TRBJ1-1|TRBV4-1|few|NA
CASSQQRLNTEAFF
TGCGCCAGCAGCCAACAGAGGTTGAACACTGAAGCTTTCTTT
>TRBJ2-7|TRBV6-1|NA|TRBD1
CASSEGTGTYEQYF
TGTGCCAGCAGTGAAGGGACAGGGACCTACGAGCAGTACTTC
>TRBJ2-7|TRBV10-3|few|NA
CAITGQSAYEQYF
TGTGCCATCACCGGACAGTCCGCCTACGAGCAGTACTTC
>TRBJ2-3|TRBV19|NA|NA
CASRAGVDTQYF
TGTGCCAGTAGAGCGGGCGTGGATACGCAGTATTTT
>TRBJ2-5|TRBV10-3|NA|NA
CAISQGPQETQYF
TGTGCCATCAGTCAGGGTCCCCAAGAGACCCAGTACTTC
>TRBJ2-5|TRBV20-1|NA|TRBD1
CSASTGGSETQYF
TGCAGTGCGTCTACAGGGGGGTCGGAGACCCAGTACTTC
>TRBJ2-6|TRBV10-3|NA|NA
CAINTGVSGANVLTF
TGTGCCATCAACACGGGAGTCTCTGGGGCCAACGTCCTGACTTTC